These 9 T cell receptor beta chains came from one sample sequenced in a study of blood T cell repertoires in COVID-19. The method was immunoSEQ multiplex PCR; TCRdb's version includes in-frame clones alone and lacks a portion of them. Here the sample spans roughly 200,000 clones, approximately 90% being singletons. The specimen sequenced was peripheral blood. The receptors come from a woman aged 18-35 years who had recovered from COVID-19.

V usage is TRBV4-2 and J usage is TRBJ2-3, with D possibly matching TRBD2 (5 bases). This CDR3 comprises 19 residues. Germline CDR1 reads LGHNA; CDR2 reads YNFKEQ. Trimming removed 3 bases at V and 2 bases at J, with 24 bases between. The CDR3 reads CASSHPLRGSPLLTDTQYF. As DNA, the CDR3 is TGTGCCAGCAGCCACCCGCTCCGGGGTAGCCCTCTTCTCACAGATACGCAGTATTTT.

The chain links TRBV6-2 or TRBV6-3 to TRBJ2-7, with TRBD1 matching 7 bases. This CDR3 comprises 15 residues. Germline CDR1 and CDR2: MNHEY and SVGEGT. V gave up 2 bases and J gave up 1 base; unmatched junction bases: 5. This CDR3 reads CASSYLTTGSYEQYF. The CDR3 nucleotides are TGTGCCAGCAGTTACCTGACGACAGGGTCCTACGAGCAGTACTTC.

The chain joins TRBV6-5 to TRBJ1-1, with a possible D match to TRBD1 (6 bases). Germline V gene lookup returns CDR1 MNHEY and CDR2 SVGAGI. This CDR3 is 13 amino acids long. V was clipped by 4 bases and J by 6 bases, with 12 bases between them. The CDR3 sequence: CASSSPQGPEAFF. The CDR3 nucleotides are TGTGCCAGCAGTTCACCACAGGGACCTGAAGCTTTCTTT.

The V gene is TRBV4-3, the J gene TRBJ2-1, with TRBD2 matching over 8 bases. After removal of 2 bases from V and 4 bases from J, the junction contained 7 bases not matched to a gene. The CDR3 sequence is 16 residues long. Germline-derived CDR1 and CDR2 are LGHNA and YSLEER. Here the CDR3 DNA reads TGCGCCAGCAGCCAATCGGGGGGGACGGCGTACAATGAGCAGTTCTTC. Its protein is CASSQSGGTAYNEQFF.

V is TRBV3-1 (or the pseudogene TRBV3-2) and J is TRBJ2-5, with 8 nucleotides matching TRBD2. Germline loops: CDR1 LGHDT, CDR2 YNNKEL (reference sequence). The CDR3 is made up of 14 amino acids. Unmatched junction bases numbered 6, after V lost 4 bases and J lost 5 bases. The CDR3 is CASSLRTSMETQYF. The CDR3 coding sequence is TGTGCCAGCAGCCTGAGGACTAGCATGGAGACCCAGTACTTC.

The CDR3 DNA follows: TGTGCCAGCAGTCCCACAGGGGGGAATGAAAAACTGTTTTTT. This encodes CASSPTGGNEKLFF. The chain has TRBV6-6 and TRBJ1-4, with TRBD1 identical over 8 bases. Trimming removed 5 bases from V and 5 bases from J; junction bases left unmatched: 4. The CDR3 spans 14 residues. Germline V gene sequence: CDR1 MNHNY, CDR2 SVGAGI (reference sequence).

The V and J genes are TRBV19 and TRBJ1-5, with TRBD1 matching over 10 bases. This CDR3 region has 17 residues. Germline CDR1 and CDR2: LNHDA and SQIVND (reference sequence). V trimming: 7 bases; J trimming: 6 bases; junction bases outside the gene matches: 15. The CDR3 sequence: CASTPRTGTGVVQPQHF. The CDR3 DNA is TGTGCCAGTACCCCACGAACCGGGACAGGGGTAGTTCAGCCCCAGCATTTT.

The CDR3 nucleotides are TGTGCCAGCAGCGGCGCTGTGGAGAGAGGCAATTCACCCCTCCACTTT. Encoded protein: CASSGAVERGNSPLHF. The chain uses TRBV9 and TRBJ1-6; D unresolved. V lost 3 bases, J lost 7 bases, and 17 bases lay in between. Germline CDR1 reads SGDLS; CDR2 reads YYNGEE. The CDR3 consists of 16 residues.

The gene calls are TRBV25-1 and TRBJ2-1, with 8 positions matching TRBD2. The germline gives CDR1 MGHDK, CDR2 SYGVNS. The V gene end was trimmed by 4 bases and the J gene end by 2 bases; junction bases not matched to a gene: 13. The CDR3 runs to 18 residues. CDR3 in amino acids: CASSGNRGGTTAYNEQFF. Here the CDR3 DNA reads TGTGCCAGCAGTGGCAACCGGGGGGGGACTACCGCCTACAATGAGCAGTTCTTC.